These 27 T cell receptor beta chains originate from one sample sequenced in a study of blood T cells in healthy people across ages (dated by TCRdb to 2015 to 2017). Libraries were prepared through 5' RACE. The reads were generated on an Illumina HiSeq 2500. A second PCR of about 7 to 12 cycles was run with a J-beta primer mix and a sample-barcoded 5' primer. In-frame beta chains were kept once TCRdb had trimmed the public reads at Q25 with fastp and called clones with MiXCR. CDR3 protein sequences are deduplicated, and each keeps its most common genes and DNA. A total of about 1.5 million distinct CDR3 sequences appear in this sample, approximately 42% of them only once. Under 5% of the sample rests with the top ten. The sample consisted of blood. These receptors all stem from a woman aged 18-30 years in good health.

This clonotype was detected a few times. The rearrangement joins TRBV5-1 to TRBJ1-1, with D possibly being TRBD1 (6 bases). Per the germline V gene, CDR1 is SGHRS and CDR2 is YFSETQ. Trimming took off 0 bases at V and 4 bases at J, with 13 bases between the two ends. The CDR3 covers 15 residues. The CDR3 bases are TGCGCCAGCAGCTTGGCAGCAGGGGCGGCCACTGAAGCTTTCTTT. It specifies CASSLAAGAATEAFF.

This clonotype was recorded a few times. The chain carries TRBV27 and TRBJ1-2, with unresolved D. The CDR3 consists of 13 residues. Germline-derived CDR1 and CDR2 are MNHEY and SMNVEV (reference sequence). The V and J ends lost 5 bases and 3 bases respectively, with 10 bases between them. CDR3 bases: TGTGCCAGCAGTCCCGGGGTCCACTATGGCTACACCTTC. It translates to CASSPGVHYGYTF.

A few counts support this clonotype. This sequence joins TRBV5-1 and TRBJ2-7; possibly TRBD1 for D (6 bases). CDR3 length equals 15 residues. The germline V gene encodes CDR1 SGHRS and CDR2 YFSETQ. The V gene lost 4 bases and the J gene lost 5 bases, with 19 bases spanning the gap. The CDR3 region is CASSPRSGYRDEQYF. The CDR3 DNA reads as TGCGCCAGCAGCCCGAGATCGGGTTACAGGGACGAGCAGTACTTC.

This chain links TRBV11-3 with TRBJ2-6; possibly TRBD1 or TRBD2 for D (5 bases each). The V and J ends lost 5 bases and 0 bases respectively, with 17 bases between them. Germline V gene lookup returns CDR1 SGHNT and CDR2 YENEEA. CDR3 length: 18 amino acids. DNA of the CDR3: TGTGCCAGCAGCGACCGGGACCGCGTACTCTCTGGGGCCAACGTCCTGACTTTC. Translating it yields CASSDRDRVLSGANVLTF.

The sample holds a few counts of this clonotype. The DNA of the CDR3 is TGTGCCAGCAGCTTACTCGGGGGCGACAATGAGCAGTTCTTC. Protein product: CASSLLGGDNEQFF. The chain recombines TRBV7-2 with TRBJ2-1; D possibly uses TRBD1 or TRBD2 (6 bases each). V lost 2 bases and J 5 bases, leaving 10 bases between the germline ends. The CDR3 spans 14 residues. CDR1 SGHTA and CDR2 FQGNSA come from the germline V gene. Looking up the rest from reference TRBV7-2 and TRBJ2-1 gives the full variable domain: GAGVSQSPSNKVTEKGKDVELRCDPISGHTALYWYRQSLGQGLEFLIYFQGNSAPDKSGLPSDRFSAERTGGSVSTLTIQRTQQEDSAVYLCASSLLGGDNEQFFGPGTRLTVL.

The rearrangement joins TRBV28 to TRBJ2-3; 12 bases agree with TRBD2. The CDR3 consists of 22 residues. V lost 1 base, J lost 3 bases, and 20 bases stayed unmatched. The germline gives CDR1 MDHEN, CDR2 SYDVKM. CDR3 in amino acids: CASSLSHTLAGGPTGKTDTQYF. The CDR3 DNA is TGTGCCAGCAGTTTATCCCACACACTAGCGGGAGGTCCCACCGGAAAAACAGATACGCAGTATTTT.

In DNA, the CDR3 is TGTGCCAGCAGTCTACAGGGGGCTCACTATGGCTACACCTTC. It specifies CASSLQGAHYGYTF. The genes are TRBV6-5 and TRBJ1-2; 9 bases are a match to TRBD1. Germline V CDR1 and CDR2: MNHEY, SVGAGI. Trimming cost V 5 bases and J 3 bases; bases outside gene matches: 4. The CDR3 loop spans 14 amino acids.

The V gene is TRBV25-1, the J gene TRBJ1-5, with 8 bases identical to TRBD1. CDR1 MGHDK and CDR2 SYGVNS come from the germline V gene. With 4 bases clipped from V and 4 bases from J, the junction kept 12 bases outside the gene matches. The CDR3 runs to 17 residues. The CDR3 bases are TGTGCCAGCAGTGCACGCGCCTCACAGGGGGTTAATCAGCCCCAGCATTTT. Its translation is CASSARASQGVNQPQHF. Looking up the rest from reference TRBV25-1 and TRBJ1-5 gives the full variable domain: EADIYQTPRYLVIGTGKKITLECSQTMGHDKMYWYQQDPGMELHLIHYSYGVNSTEKGDLSSESTVSRIRTEHFPLTLESARPSHTSQYLCASSARASQGVNQPQHFGDGTRLSIL.

This clonotype is a singleton in its sample. The chain combines TRBV7-9 with TRBJ2-5; no clear D gene. The V end was cut by 4 bases, the J end by 4 bases, with 13 bases between. From germline, CDR1 is SEHNR and CDR2 FQNEAQ (reference sequence). The CDR3 contains 14 residues. The CDR3 coding sequence is TGTGCCAGCAGCTACCTGACGGACCGAGAGACCCAGTACTTC. As protein: CASSYLTDRETQYF. The full variable domain, rest sourced from reference TRBV7-9 and TRBJ2-5, is DTGVSQNPRHKITKRGQNVTFRCDPISEHNRLYWYRQTLGQGPEFLTYFQNEAQLEKSRLLSDRFSAERPKGSFSTLEIQRTEQGDSAMYLCASSYLTDRETQYFGPGTRLLVL.

The gene calls are TRBV7-2 and TRBJ2-7, with 7 bases matching TRBD1. The CDR3 is 12 residues long. Germline V gene sequence: CDR1 SGHTA, CDR2 FQGNSA. Unmatched junction bases numbered 4, after V lost 5 bases and J lost 6 bases. Here the CDR3 reads CASSANRGEQYF. The CDR3 DNA reads as TGTGCCAGCAGCGCAAACAGGGGCGAGCAGTACTTC.

V gene TRBV20-1 combines with J gene TRBJ1-5; D unclear. This CDR3 region has 19 residues. CDR1 and CDR2 from the germline V gene are DFQATT and SNEGSKA (reference sequence). V shed 1 base and J shed 0 bases, with 22 bases lying between them. CDR3 nucleotide sequence: TGCAGTGCTAGAGTTGGAAGGCTCCGCCAATCCAATAGCAATCAGCCCCAGCATTTT. Translating gives CSARVGRLRQSNSNQPQHF.

This clonotype has just a few counts. The rearrangement joins TRBV7-2 to TRBJ2-3; D is unresolved. The V and J ends lost 0 bases and 1 base respectively, with 11 bases between them. Germline V gives CDR1 SGHTA, CDR2 FQGNSA. This CDR3 is 16 amino acids long. CDR3 nucleotide sequence: TGTGCCAGCAGCTTAGCGCAATGGAAGGGCACAGATACGCAGTATTTT. Its translation: CASSLAQWKGTDTQYF. The variable domain in full, completed from reference TRBV7-2 and TRBJ2-3, reads GAGVSQSPSNKVTEKGKDVELRCDPISGHTALYWYRQSLGQGLEFLIYFQGNSAPDKSGLPSDRFSAERTGGSVSTLTIQRTQQEDSAVYLCASSLAQWKGTDTQYFGPGTRLTVL.

On this clonotype itself: Given the absence of the conserved phenylalanine or tryptophan at the CDR3 end, a read error is likely. This sequence joins TRBV12-3 or TRBV12-4 and TRBJ2-3, with 7 bases lining up with TRBD2. The length of the CDR3 is 16 residues. DNA for the CDR3: TGTGCCAGCAGTTTAGTTAGCGGGCTAAACACAGATATGCAGTATTCT. This codes for CASSLVSGLNTDMQYS.

The chain combines TRBV11-2 with TRBJ2-5; 7 nucleotides line up with TRBD2. Trimming took 5 bases from V and 0 from J; bases not matched to a gene: 12. The CDR3 runs 17 residues. The V gene's germline CDR1 is SGHAT and CDR2 FQNNGV. CDR3 sequence: CASSPGLVREYQETQYF. CDR3 DNA sequence: TGTGCCAGCAGCCCCGGACTAGTTCGGGAGTACCAAGAGACCCAGTACTTC. The whole variable domain, remainder taken from reference TRBV11-2 and TRBJ2-5, is EAGVAQSPRYKIIEKRQSVAFWCNPISGHATLYWYQQILGQGPKLLIQFQNNGVVDDSQLPKDRFSAERLKGVDSTLKIQPAKLEDSAVYLCASSPGLVREYQETQYFGPGTRLLVL.

The rearrangement joins TRBV27 to TRBJ1-2; no clear D gene. Germline assignment: CDR1 MNHEY and CDR2 SMNVEV (reference sequence). Trimming took 5 bases from V and 3 from J, leaving 19 bases between them. The CDR3 sequence is 16 residues long. CDR3 coding DNA: TGTGCCAGCAGTATGACCGCAACGCCGGGGTACTATGGCTACACCTTC. Amino acid sequence: CASSMTATPGYYGYTF.

The sample holds a few counts of this clonotype. J is TRBJ2-5 and V is TRBV6-2 or TRBV6-3; 8 positions agree with TRBD2. This CDR3 is 14 amino acids long. Germline CDR1 is MNHEY and CDR2 is SVGEGT. Trimming removed 7 bases from V and 5 bases from J; junction bases left unmatched: 9. The CDR3 DNA reads as TGTGCCAGCAACTACCGGGGGGGAGAGGAGACCCAGTACTTC. This sequence encodes CASNYRGGEETQYF.

The chain recombines TRBV15 with TRBJ2-1; TRBD2 aligns across 15 bases. Germline-derived CDR1 and CDR2 are LNHNV and YYDKDF (reference sequence). The CDR3 contains 17 residues. V lost 3 bases and J lost 7; bases outside the gene matches: 7. The CDR3: CATSSNPGTSGRNEQFF. The CDR3 DNA reads as TGTGCCACCAGCAGCAACCCCGGGACTAGCGGGAGGAATGAGCAGTTCTTC.

This chain links TRBV7-9 with TRBJ2-7, with 8 bases aligning to TRBD1. Germline trimming cut 4 bases from V and 4 bases from J; bases unmatched to any gene: 6. This CDR3 is 14 amino acids long. Germline-derived CDR1 and CDR2 are SEHNR and FQNEAQ (reference sequence). CDR3 sequence (DNA): TGTGCCAGCAGCTCGCACAGGGGGGATTACGAGCAGTACTTC. The encoded protein is CASSSHRGDYEQYF.

This clonotype was found a few times. The CDR3 reads CASSLGSWGQINQPQHF. Here the CDR3 DNA reads TGTGCCAGCAGCTTAGGATCATGGGGACAGATCAATCAGCCCCAGCATTTT. This sequence joins TRBV5-6 and TRBJ1-5; 7 bases align to TRBD1. J lost 3 bases, V lost 2 bases, and 11 bases had no gene match. Germline assignment: CDR1 SGHDT and CDR2 YYEEEE. The CDR3 spans 17 residues. Drawing the rest from reference TRBV5-6 and TRBJ1-5, the complete variable domain is DAGVTQSPTHLIKTRGQQVTLRCSPKSGHDTVSWYQQALGQGPQFIFQYYEEEERQRGNFPDRFSGHQFPNYSSELNVNALLLGDSALYLCASSLGSWGQINQPQHFGDGTRLSIL.

The CDR3: CASSSALAGGLDEQYF. Here the CDR3 DNA reads TGTGCCAGCAGCTCGGCGCTAGCGGGGGGGCTCGATGAGCAGTACTTC. The chain has TRBV7-9 and TRBJ2-5, with 12 bases that match TRBD2. Germline assignment: CDR1 SEHNR and CDR2 FQNEAQ (reference sequence). The CDR3 length is 16 residues. Unmatched junction bases numbered 14, after V lost 4 bases and J lost 11 bases.

The chain uses TRBV3-1 and TRBJ2-5; no definite D call. V was clipped by 4 bases and J by 1 base, with 10 bases between them. Germline CDR1 reads LGHDT; CDR2 reads YNNKEL (reference sequence). CDR3 size: 14 residues. CDR3 amino acids: CASSPGLSQETQYF. The CDR3 coding sequence is TGTGCCAGCAGCCCCGGCCTCAGCCAAGAGACCCAGTACTTC.

V gene TRBV9 combines with J gene TRBJ2-1; TRBD2 aligns across 11 bases. The V gene's germline CDR1 is SGDLS and CDR2 YYNGEE. V gave up 0 bases and J gave up 7 bases; unmatched junction bases: 15. This CDR3 has 19 residues. CDR3: CASSVDLGSSGRIGNEQFF. CDR3 DNA: TGTGCCAGCAGCGTAGATCTGGGGTCTAGCGGGAGGATTGGAAATGAGCAGTTCTTC.

This clonotype has just a few counts. This sequence joins TRBV6-1 and TRBJ1-1; 8 bases are shared with TRBD1. The CDR3 runs 14 residues. The V segment lost 6 bases and the J segment 6 bases; nucleotides outside the gene matches: 9. Germline V lookup: CDR1 MNHNS, CDR2 SASEGT. The CDR3 coding sequence is TGTGCCAGCAGCCGAACCCAGGGGGCGGCTGAAGCTTTCTTT. This translates into CASSRTQGAAEAFF.

V gene TRBV7-2 combines with J gene TRBJ1-1, with D maybe TRBD1 (5 bases). This CDR3 is built from 14 residues. The V gene's germline CDR1 is SGHTA and CDR2 FQGNSA. Trimming cost V 7 bases and J 4 bases, with 16 bases left between them. The CDR3 here is CASTHGRGGTEAFF. The CDR3 DNA follows: TGTGCCAGCACGCACGGACGGGGGGGCACTGAAGCTTTCTTT.

This clonotype was seen only a few times. The chain employs TRBV27 and TRBJ2-3; D might be TRBD2 (6 bases). Germline-derived CDR1 and CDR2 are MNHEY and SMNVEV (reference sequence). The V end lost 5 bases, the J end lost 3 bases, and 12 bases lay between the germline ends. The CDR3 consists of 14 residues. CDR3 residues: CASSPGVMTDTQYF. The CDR3, as DNA: TGTGCCAGCAGTCCGGGGGTAATGACAGATACGCAGTATTTT.

V is TRBV4-3 and J is TRBJ2-7; D may be TRBD1 (6 bases). The germline V gene has CDR1 LGHNA and CDR2 YSLEER. V lost 1 base, J lost 1 base, and 14 bases lay in between. CDR3 length: 16 residues. For the CDR3, the DNA is TGCGCCAGCAGCCAAGGCAACAGGGCCACGTCCTACGAGCAGTACTTC. The encoded protein is CASSQGNRATSYEQYF.

J is TRBJ2-7 and V is TRBV24-1; perhaps D is TRBD1 or TRBD2 (5 bases each). The V end lost 12 bases, the J end lost 1 base, and 18 bases lay between the germline ends. Germline CDR1 KGHDR, CDR2 SFDVKD. CDR3 length equals 14 residues. The CDR3 DNA reads TGTGCCGCAACCGGGACCGCCCCTTCCTACGAGCAGTACTTC. Translated, it gives CAATGTAPSYEQYF.